Listed below are T cell receptor beta chains from one sample, sequenced in a study of T cells in Graves' hyperthyroidism and ophthalmopathy. One entry per CDR3 protein, called by TCRdb with MiXCR from the multiplex PCR reads. The sample lists 550,000 to 800,000 distinct CDR3 sequences, 15% to 20% seen once, with roughly a sixth in the top ten. The sample taken for sequencing was blood. The source of these receptors is a man in his fifties with Graves' hyperthyroidism. Each CDR3 is given with its conserved first and last residue. The order of the fields is CDR3 DNA, CDR3 protein, J gene, D gene, V gene, clone size. D genes are given only for firm matches. Some rows mark clone size as missing; the rest say once, few, many or name a class of expanded clone.

CDR3 DNA: TGTGCCAGCAGTCCATTAGACAGGGCCCGACAAGAGACCCAGTACTTC
CDR3 protein: CASSPLDRARQETQYF
J gene: TRBJ2-5
D gene: TRBD1
V gene: TRBV27
clone size: NA

CDR3 DNA: TGTGCCAGCACCCGGGACTACTATCCAGATACGCAGTATTTT
CDR3 protein: CASTRDYYPDTQYF
J gene: TRBJ2-3
D gene: TRBD2
V gene: TRBV9
clone size: many

CDR3 DNA: TGTGCCAGCAGTTCGTTAGCTAGTGGGACATCCGGGGCCAACGTCCTGACTTTC
CDR3 protein: CASSSLASGTSGANVLTF
J gene: TRBJ2-6
D gene: NA
V gene: TRBV28
clone size: many

CDR3 DNA: TGTGCCAGCAGTTACATCGGGTTGACAGGGTTGAACACTGAAGCTTTCTTT
CDR3 protein: CASSYIGLTGLNTEAFF
J gene: TRBJ1-1
D gene: TRBD1
V gene: TRBV6-2/TRBV6-3
clone size: NA

CDR3 DNA: TGTGCCAGCAGTGGAGGGAACATTCAGTACTTC
CDR3 protein: CASSGGNIQYF
J gene: TRBJ2-4
D gene: NA
V gene: TRBV6-1
clone size: NA

CDR3 DNA: TGTGCCAGCAGCCCCTTGACAGGGGGCCACACTGAAGCTTTCTTT
CDR3 protein: CASSPLTGGHTEAFF
J gene: TRBJ1-1
D gene: TRBD1
V gene: TRBV7-6
clone size: NA

CDR3 DNA: TGTGCCAGCAGAGCCCTCTCCGGACACCCTAATGAAAAACTGTTTTTT
CDR3 protein: CASRALSGHPNEKLFF
J gene: TRBJ1-4
D gene: NA
V gene: TRBV28
clone size: many

CDR3 DNA: TGTGCCAGCAGCGTAGGGGCAGGGAACTATGGCTACACCTTC
CDR3 protein: CASSVGAGNYGYTF
J gene: TRBJ1-2
D gene: NA
V gene: TRBV9
clone size: many

CDR3 DNA: TGTGCCAGCAGCTTAGCGGGACAGGGCTACAGCTATGGCTACACCTTC
CDR3 protein: CASSLAGQGYSYGYTF
J gene: TRBJ1-2
D gene: TRBD1
V gene: TRBV7-9
clone size: few

CDR3 DNA: TGTGCCAGCAGTTACAAGGTCGGGGAGAACTCCTACAATGAGCAGTTCTTC
CDR3 protein: CASSYKVGENSYNEQFF
J gene: TRBJ2-1
D gene: NA
V gene: TRBV6-2/TRBV6-3
clone size: many

CDR3 DNA: TGTGCCACCAGCACCTGGAGAAATGAGCAGTTCTTC
CDR3 protein: CATSTWRNEQFF
J gene: TRBJ2-1
D gene: NA
V gene: TRBV15
clone size: few

CDR3 DNA: TGTGCCAGTAGACTACGGACAGGGGGCTACAATGAGCAGTTCTTC
CDR3 protein: CASRLRTGGYNEQFF
J gene: TRBJ2-1
D gene: TRBD1
V gene: TRBV19
clone size: many

CDR3 DNA: TGTGCCATCCAAATAGCGGGAGGGCCTTACAATGAGCAGTTCTTC
CDR3 protein: CAIQIAGGPYNEQFF
J gene: TRBJ2-1
D gene: TRBD2
V gene: TRBV7-8
clone size: few

CDR3 DNA: TGTGCCAGCAGTTTGGGACTAGCGGCCGCCCTCGAGCAGTACTTC
CDR3 protein: CASSLGLAAALEQYF
J gene: TRBJ2-7
D gene: TRBD2
V gene: TRBV28
clone size: NA

CDR3 DNA: TGTGCCAGCAGTTCATCCGGGACAGGGGCGGACGAGCAGTACTTC
CDR3 protein: CASSSSGTGADEQYF
J gene: TRBJ2-7
D gene: TRBD1
V gene: TRBV28
clone size: many

CDR3 DNA: TGTGCCAGCAGCTTAGAGTCCAGGGCTTCCTACGAGCAGTACTTC
CDR3 protein: CASSLESRASYEQYF
J gene: TRBJ2-7
D gene: NA
V gene: TRBV11-2
clone size: many

CDR3 DNA: TGCGCCAGCAGGTACGACTATAGCTCCTACAATGAGCAGTTCTTC
CDR3 protein: CASRYDYSSYNEQFF
J gene: TRBJ2-1
D gene: NA
V gene: TRBV5-1
clone size: NA

CDR3 DNA: TGTGCCAGCAGTTCTCCGGGACAGGGGACGATGGGTGAAGCTTTCTTT
CDR3 protein: CASSSPGQGTMGEAFF
J gene: TRBJ1-1
D gene: TRBD1
V gene: TRBV28
clone size: many

CDR3 DNA: TGTGCCAGCAGTCCCACGAGCGGGTCCATTTTCTACGAGCAGTACTTC
CDR3 protein: CASSPTSGSIFYEQYF
J gene: TRBJ2-7
D gene: NA
V gene: TRBV27
clone size: few

CDR3 DNA: TGTGCCATCAGTGAGCCTAGGCAAGGGTCTGGCGAGCAGTACTTC
CDR3 protein: CAISEPRQGSGEQYF
J gene: TRBJ2-7
D gene: NA
V gene: TRBV10-3
clone size: NA

CDR3 DNA: TGTGCCACCAGTGATCCCGGGACTAGCGGGCATGAGCAGTTCTTC
CDR3 protein: CATSDPGTSGHEQFF
J gene: TRBJ2-1
D gene: TRBD2
V gene: TRBV24-1
clone size: NA

CDR3 DNA: TGTGCCAGCACCGAAGATCGGGGAGAGACCCAGTACTTC
CDR3 protein: CASTEDRGETQYF
J gene: TRBJ2-5
D gene: NA
V gene: TRBV27
clone size: NA

CDR3 DNA: TGCAGCGGGACCGGGGGGACGAACACTGAAGCTTTCTTT
CDR3 protein: CSGTGGTNTEAFF
J gene: TRBJ1-1
D gene: NA
V gene: TRBV29-1
clone size: NA

CDR3 DNA: TGTGCCAGCAGCTTAAAAGCGGGAGCAACAGAGGAGCAGTACTTC
CDR3 protein: CASSLKAGATEEQYF
J gene: TRBJ2-7
D gene: TRBD2
V gene: TRBV13
clone size: many

CDR3 DNA: TGCGCCAGCAGCTTGGGTGATCCAGCGTTGCACAATGAGCAGTTCTTC
CDR3 protein: CASSLGDPALHNEQFF
J gene: TRBJ2-1
D gene: NA
V gene: TRBV5-1
clone size: few

CDR3 DNA: TGTGCCAGCAGCCCGCGGGAGTACGGAGATACGCAGTATTTT
CDR3 protein: CASSPREYGDTQYF
J gene: TRBJ2-3
D gene: TRBD2
V gene: TRBV7-9
clone size: few

CDR3 DNA: TGCGCCAGCAGCCAAGAGAGACAGGGGAACACCGGGGAGCTGTTTTTT
CDR3 protein: CASSQERQGNTGELFF
J gene: TRBJ2-2
D gene: TRBD1
V gene: TRBV12-3/TRBV12-4
clone size: NA

CDR3 DNA: TGTGCCAGTAGCGAACCTGGGAGGAACACTGAAGCTTTCTTT
CDR3 protein: CASSEPGRNTEAFF
J gene: TRBJ1-1
D gene: NA
V gene: TRBV19
clone size: many

CDR3 DNA: TGTGCCAGCAGTTTACGAGGAACTCAGCCCCAGCATTTT
CDR3 protein: CASSLRGTQPQHF
J gene: TRBJ1-5
D gene: NA
V gene: TRBV27
clone size: few

CDR3 DNA: TGTGCCAGCAGTAGCCAGGGGACTAGCGGGAGCGAGCAGTACTTC
CDR3 protein: CASSSQGTSGSEQYF
J gene: TRBJ2-7
D gene: TRBD2
V gene: TRBV2
clone size: NA

CDR3 DNA: TGTGCCAGCAGCTTAGATTGGGGGGGGGGCTACGAGCAGTACTTC
CDR3 protein: CASSLDWGGGYEQYF
J gene: TRBJ2-7
D gene: TRBD2
V gene: TRBV7-2
clone size: many

CDR3 DNA: TGTGCCAGCAGTTTAGATATAACAGGGGCGGTAGGGGGCTACACCTTC
CDR3 protein: CASSLDITGAVGGYTF
J gene: TRBJ1-2
D gene: TRBD1
V gene: TRBV27
clone size: many

CDR3 DNA: TGTGCCAGCTGGAATCGGGGGAGTCAGCCCCAGCATTTT
CDR3 protein: CASWNRGSQPQHF
J gene: TRBJ1-5
D gene: NA
V gene: TRBV28
clone size: NA

CDR3 DNA: TGTGCCAGCACAAGTGACGGAAACACCATATATTTT
CDR3 protein: CASTSDGNTIYF
J gene: TRBJ1-3
D gene: NA
V gene: TRBV6-1
clone size: few

CDR3 DNA: TGTGCCAGCAGACCCAGAACGACGGGTCAGCCCCAGCATTTT
CDR3 protein: CASRPRTTGQPQHF
J gene: TRBJ1-5
D gene: NA
V gene: TRBV28
clone size: NA

CDR3 DNA: TGTGCCAGCAGCTTAGCGGAGAGCTCCTACAATGAGCAGCTCTTC
CDR3 protein: CASSLAESSYNEQLF
J gene: TRBJ2-1
D gene: NA
V gene: TRBV11-2
clone size: few

CDR3 DNA: TGTGCCAGTAGTATAAGACAGGGGTACGTGCAGTACTTC
CDR3 protein: CASSIRQGYVQYF
J gene: TRBJ2-7
D gene: TRBD1
V gene: TRBV19
clone size: NA

CDR3 DNA: TGTGCCAGCAGTCCGGGACTAGCGGGAGCCGAGCAGTACTTC
CDR3 protein: CASSPGLAGAEQYF
J gene: TRBJ2-7
D gene: TRBD2
V gene: TRBV4-1
clone size: many

CDR3 DNA: TGTGCCAGCAGCGCCGGGGACTCAACTAATGAAAAACTGTTTTTT
CDR3 protein: CASSAGDSTNEKLFF
J gene: TRBJ1-4
D gene: NA
V gene: TRBV9
clone size: few

CDR3 DNA: TGCGCCAGCAATCCTGGCTCTGGAAACACCATATATTTT
CDR3 protein: CASNPGSGNTIYF
J gene: TRBJ1-3
D gene: NA
V gene: TRBV5-1
clone size: few

CDR3 DNA: TGCAGTGCTAGAGGACAGGGGAATTACTCACCCCTCCACTTT
CDR3 protein: CSARGQGNYSPLHF
J gene: TRBJ1-6
D gene: TRBD1
V gene: TRBV20-1
clone size: many

CDR3 DNA: TGTGCCAGCAGCTTAGGACAGGCGCATGGCTACGAGCAGTACTTC
CDR3 protein: CASSLGQAHGYEQYF
J gene: TRBJ2-7
D gene: NA
V gene: TRBV7-8
clone size: few

CDR3 DNA: TGCGCCAGCAGCGATACCGGGGCAGGGGGCTCGGATGGCTACACCTTC
CDR3 protein: CASSDTGAGGSDGYTF
J gene: TRBJ1-2
D gene: TRBD1
V gene: TRBV5-6
clone size: NA

CDR3 DNA: TGTGCCAGCAGTTTATCAGGGCCTCCCGCGAACACTGAAGCTTTCTTT
CDR3 protein: CASSLSGPPANTEAFF
J gene: TRBJ1-1
D gene: NA
V gene: TRBV27
clone size: many

CDR3 DNA: TGTGCCAGCAGCTTAATACCCCCTCCTACAGGGAACTACGAGCAGTACTTC
CDR3 protein: CASSLIPPPTGNYEQYF
J gene: TRBJ2-7
D gene: NA
V gene: TRBV7-3
clone size: few

CDR3 DNA: TGTGCCAGCAAAACTCGGGGGGGCGGTTACGAGCAGTACTTC
CDR3 protein: CASKTRGGGYEQYF
J gene: TRBJ2-7
D gene: TRBD2
V gene: TRBV6-1
clone size: NA

CDR3 DNA: TGTGCCAGCAGTCCTGGGCCGACTAGTATAGGGTCCTACAATGAGCAGTTCTTC
CDR3 protein: CASSPGPTSIGSYNEQFF
J gene: TRBJ2-1
D gene: NA
V gene: TRBV12-3/TRBV12-4
clone size: few

CDR3 DNA: TGTGCCAGCAGTCAACCAGGGGGACTAGCGGGAGGAAACTTCGGCAATGAGCAGTTCTTC
CDR3 protein: CASSQPGGLAGGNFGNEQFF
J gene: TRBJ2-1
D gene: TRBD2
V gene: TRBV28
clone size: many

CDR3 DNA: TGTGCCAGCAGTGTAGCGGGAGGAAAGGTGGATGAGCAGTTCTTC
CDR3 protein: CASSVAGGKVDEQFF
J gene: TRBJ2-1
D gene: TRBD2
V gene: TRBV6-2/TRBV6-3
clone size: few

CDR3 DNA: TGTGCCAGCAGTGAACCCTGGACCGGATCCTACGAGCAGTACTTC
CDR3 protein: CASSEPWTGSYEQYF
J gene: TRBJ2-7
D gene: NA
V gene: TRBV6-1
clone size: many

CDR3 DNA: TGCAGTGCTAGAGACTATAGGGAGAATGGCTACACCTTC
CDR3 protein: CSARDYRENGYTF
J gene: TRBJ1-2
D gene: NA
V gene: TRBV20-1
clone size: many

CDR3 DNA: TGTGCCAGCACCTATCTTAGGGCAGCAGATACGCAGTATTTT
CDR3 protein: CASTYLRAADTQYF
J gene: TRBJ2-3
D gene: NA
V gene: TRBV7-8
clone size: many

CDR3 DNA: TGTGCCATCATGGGACAGGGGAGGTCTGAAGCTTTCTTT
CDR3 protein: CAIMGQGRSEAFF
J gene: TRBJ1-1
D gene: TRBD1
V gene: TRBV10-3
clone size: NA

CDR3 DNA: TGCGCCAGCAGCCTCGGGACAACCGAGCAGTACTTC
CDR3 protein: CASSLGTTEQYF
J gene: TRBJ2-7
D gene: NA
V gene: TRBV5-1
clone size: NA